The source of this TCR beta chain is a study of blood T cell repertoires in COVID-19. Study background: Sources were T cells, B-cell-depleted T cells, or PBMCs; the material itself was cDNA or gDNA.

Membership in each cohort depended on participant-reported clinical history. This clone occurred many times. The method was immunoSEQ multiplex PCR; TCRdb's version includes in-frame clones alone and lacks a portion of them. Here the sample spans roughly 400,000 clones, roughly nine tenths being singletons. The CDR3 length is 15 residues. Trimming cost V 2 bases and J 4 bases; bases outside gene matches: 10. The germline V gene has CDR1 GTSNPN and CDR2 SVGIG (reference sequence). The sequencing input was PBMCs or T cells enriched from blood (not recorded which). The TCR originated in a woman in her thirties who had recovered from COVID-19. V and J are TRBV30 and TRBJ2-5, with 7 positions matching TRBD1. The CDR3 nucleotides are TGTGCCTGGAGTCCAACAGGGGCGACAAGAGAGACCCAGTACTTC. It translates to CAWSPTGATRETQYF.